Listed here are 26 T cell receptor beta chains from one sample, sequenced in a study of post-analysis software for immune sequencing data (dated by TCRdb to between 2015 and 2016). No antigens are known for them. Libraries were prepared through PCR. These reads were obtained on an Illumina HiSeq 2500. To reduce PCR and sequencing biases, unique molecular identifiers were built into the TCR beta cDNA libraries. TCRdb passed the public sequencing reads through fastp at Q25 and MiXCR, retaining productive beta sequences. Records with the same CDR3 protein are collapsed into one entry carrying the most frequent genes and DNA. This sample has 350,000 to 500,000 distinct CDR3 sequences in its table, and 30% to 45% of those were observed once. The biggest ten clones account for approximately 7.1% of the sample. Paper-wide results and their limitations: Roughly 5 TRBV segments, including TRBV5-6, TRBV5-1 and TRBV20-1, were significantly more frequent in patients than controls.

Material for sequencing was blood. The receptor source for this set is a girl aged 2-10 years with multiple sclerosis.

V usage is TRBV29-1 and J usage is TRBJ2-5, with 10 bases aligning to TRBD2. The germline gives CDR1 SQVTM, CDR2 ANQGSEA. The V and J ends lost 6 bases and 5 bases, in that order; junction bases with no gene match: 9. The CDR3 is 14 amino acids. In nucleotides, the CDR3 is TGCAGCGTGACGGGTAGCGGGGGGCTGGAGACCCAGTACTTC. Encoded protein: CSVTGSGGLETQYF.

CDR3 loop: CSVARSGNVDEQFF. The CDR3 DNA sequence: TGCAGCGTCGCACGTAGCGGGAATGTTGATGAGCAGTTCTTC. This chain connects TRBV29-1 to TRBJ2-1, with 8 bases that match TRBD2. Germline V gene data show CDR1 as SQVTM and CDR2 as ANQGSEA. The V and J ends lost 6 bases and 8 bases, in that order; junction bases with no gene match: 12. CDR3 length equals 14 residues.

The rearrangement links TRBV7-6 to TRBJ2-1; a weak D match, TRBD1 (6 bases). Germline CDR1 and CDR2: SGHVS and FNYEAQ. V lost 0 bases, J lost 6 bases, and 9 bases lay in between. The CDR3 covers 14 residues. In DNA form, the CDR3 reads TGTGCCAGCAGCTTAGCGGGGGCGCCCAATGAGCAGTTCTTC. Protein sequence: CASSLAGAPNEQFF. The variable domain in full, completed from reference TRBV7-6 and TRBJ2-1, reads GAGVSQSPRYKVTKRGQDVALRCDPISGHVSLYWYRQALGQGPEFLTYFNYEAQQDKSGLPNDRFSAERPEGSISTLTIQRTEQRDSAMYRCASSLAGAPNEQFFGPGTRLTVL.

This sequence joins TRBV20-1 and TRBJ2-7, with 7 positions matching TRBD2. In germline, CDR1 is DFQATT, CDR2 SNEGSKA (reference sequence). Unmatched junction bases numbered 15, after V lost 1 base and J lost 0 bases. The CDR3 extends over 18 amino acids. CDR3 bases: TGCAGTGCTAGAGTAGGATGGGGTAGCGGGTATAGCTCCTACGAGCAGTACTTC. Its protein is CSARVGWGSGYSSYEQYF.

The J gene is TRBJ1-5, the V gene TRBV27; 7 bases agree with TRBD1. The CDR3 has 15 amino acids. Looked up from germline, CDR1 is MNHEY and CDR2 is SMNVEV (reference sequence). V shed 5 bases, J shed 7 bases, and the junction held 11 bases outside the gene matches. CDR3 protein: CASSLGQPGFQPQHF. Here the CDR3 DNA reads TGTGCCAGCAGTCTGGGACAGCCGGGGTTCCAGCCCCAGCATTTT.

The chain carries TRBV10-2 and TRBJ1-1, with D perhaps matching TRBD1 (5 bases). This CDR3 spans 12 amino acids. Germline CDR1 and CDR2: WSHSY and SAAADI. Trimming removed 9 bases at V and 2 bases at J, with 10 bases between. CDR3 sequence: CASLGVNTEAFF. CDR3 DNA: TGCGCCAGTCTGGGGGTAAACACTGAAGCTTTCTTT.

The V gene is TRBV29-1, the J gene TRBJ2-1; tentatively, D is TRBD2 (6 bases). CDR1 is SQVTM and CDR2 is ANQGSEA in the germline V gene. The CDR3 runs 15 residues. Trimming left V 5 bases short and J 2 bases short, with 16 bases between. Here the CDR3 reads CSVPAGRAPYNEQFF. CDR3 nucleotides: TGCAGCGTTCCCGCGGGGCGGGCCCCCTACAATGAGCAGTTCTTC.

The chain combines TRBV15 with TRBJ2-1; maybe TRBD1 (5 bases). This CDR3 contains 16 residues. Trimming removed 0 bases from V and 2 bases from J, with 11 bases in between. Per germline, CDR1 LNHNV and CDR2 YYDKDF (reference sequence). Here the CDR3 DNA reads TGTGCCACCAGCAGAGATCATCAGGGAACCTACAATGAGCAGTTCTTC. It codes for CATSRDHQGTYNEQFF.

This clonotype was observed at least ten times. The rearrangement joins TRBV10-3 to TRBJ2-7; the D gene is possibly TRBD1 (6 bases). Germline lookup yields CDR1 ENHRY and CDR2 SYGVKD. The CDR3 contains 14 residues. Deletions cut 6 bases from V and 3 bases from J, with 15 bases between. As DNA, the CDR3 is TGTGCCATCAGCGACGGTACAGGGTTCTACGAGCAGTACTTC. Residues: CAISDGTGFYEQYF.

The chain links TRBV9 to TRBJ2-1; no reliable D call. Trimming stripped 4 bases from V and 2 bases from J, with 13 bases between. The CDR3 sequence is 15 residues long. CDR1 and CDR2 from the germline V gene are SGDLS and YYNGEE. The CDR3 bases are TGTGCCAGCAGCATCGATTCTGGCCCCTACAATGAGCAGTTCTTC. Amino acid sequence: CASSIDSGPYNEQFF.

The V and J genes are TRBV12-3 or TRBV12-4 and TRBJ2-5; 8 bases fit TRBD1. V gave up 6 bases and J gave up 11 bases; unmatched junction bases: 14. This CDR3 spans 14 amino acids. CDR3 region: CASRTGVSYNEQYF. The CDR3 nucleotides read TGTGCCAGCAGGACAGGGGTCTCCTACAATGAGCAGTACTTC.

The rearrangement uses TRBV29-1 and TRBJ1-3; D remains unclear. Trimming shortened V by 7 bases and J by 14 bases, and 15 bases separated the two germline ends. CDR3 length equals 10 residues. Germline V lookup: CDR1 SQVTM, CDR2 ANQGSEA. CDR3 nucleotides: TGCAGCGCCGGTGAGGAGGCGTTATATTTT. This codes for CSAGEEALYF.

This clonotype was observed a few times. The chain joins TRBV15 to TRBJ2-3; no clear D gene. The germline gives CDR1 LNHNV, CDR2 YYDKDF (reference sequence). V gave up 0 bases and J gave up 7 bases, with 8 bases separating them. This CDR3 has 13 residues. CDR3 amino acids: CATSREDLNTQYF. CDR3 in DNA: TGTGCCACCAGCAGAGAAGATTTAAATACGCAGTATTTT.

The CDR3 loop is CASSQVGLTGRAFDEQYF. For the CDR3, the DNA is TGCGCCAGCAGCCAAGTAGGGTTAACCGGGAGGGCCTTCGACGAGCAGTACTTC. The chain uses TRBV4-3 and TRBJ2-7; 8 bases fit TRBD2. Germline assignment: CDR1 LGHNA and CDR2 YSLEER. This CDR3 has 18 amino acids. Losses at the gene ends were 1 base for V and 5 bases for J; bases not matched to a gene: 16.

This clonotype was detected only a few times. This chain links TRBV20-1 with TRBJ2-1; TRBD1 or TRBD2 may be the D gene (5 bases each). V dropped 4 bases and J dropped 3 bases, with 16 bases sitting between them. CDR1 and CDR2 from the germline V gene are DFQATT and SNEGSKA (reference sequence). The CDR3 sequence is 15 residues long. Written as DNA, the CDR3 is TGCAGTGCTACCTCACTGGGGGAGCGCTACAATGAGCAGTTCTTC. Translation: CSATSLGERYNEQFF.

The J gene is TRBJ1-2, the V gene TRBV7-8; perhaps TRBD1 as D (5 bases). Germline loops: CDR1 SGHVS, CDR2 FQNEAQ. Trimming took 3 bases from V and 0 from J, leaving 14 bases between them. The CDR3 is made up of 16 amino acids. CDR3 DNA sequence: TGTGCCAGCAGCTTGTCGCAGGGAGTAACTAACTATGGCTACACCTTC. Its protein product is CASSLSQGVTNYGYTF.

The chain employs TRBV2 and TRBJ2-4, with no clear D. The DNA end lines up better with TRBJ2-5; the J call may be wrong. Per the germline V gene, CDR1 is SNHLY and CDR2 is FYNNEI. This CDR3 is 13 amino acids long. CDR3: CASSEQLRETQYF. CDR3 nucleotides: TGTGCCAGCAGTGAACAGCTTCGGGAGACCCAGTACTTC.

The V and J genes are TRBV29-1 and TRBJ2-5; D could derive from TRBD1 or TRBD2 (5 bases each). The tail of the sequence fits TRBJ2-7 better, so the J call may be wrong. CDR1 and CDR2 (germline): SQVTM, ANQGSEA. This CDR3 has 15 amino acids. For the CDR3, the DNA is TGCAGCGTTGAAGAATCGGACTCCTGGGGGTACGAGCAGTACTTC. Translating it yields CSVEESDSWGYEQYF.

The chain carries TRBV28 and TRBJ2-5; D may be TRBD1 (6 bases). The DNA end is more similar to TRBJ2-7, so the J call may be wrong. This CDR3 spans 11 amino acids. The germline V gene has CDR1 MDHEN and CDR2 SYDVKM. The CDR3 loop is CASGWTDEQYF. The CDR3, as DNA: TGTGCCAGCGGGTGGACAGACGAGCAGTACTTC.

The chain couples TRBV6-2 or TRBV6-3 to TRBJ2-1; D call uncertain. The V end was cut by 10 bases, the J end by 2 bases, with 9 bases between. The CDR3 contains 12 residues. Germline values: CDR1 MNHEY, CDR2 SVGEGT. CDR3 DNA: TGTGCCACCCAATTACCCTACAATGAGCAGTTCTTC. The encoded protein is CATQLPYNEQFF.

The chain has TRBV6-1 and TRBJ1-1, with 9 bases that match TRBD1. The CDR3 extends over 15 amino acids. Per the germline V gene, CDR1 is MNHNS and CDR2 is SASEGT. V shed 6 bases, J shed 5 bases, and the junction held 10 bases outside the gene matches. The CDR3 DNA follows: TGTGCCAGCAGCGATTTACAGGGGGCTGGGACTGAAGCTTTCTTT. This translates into CASSDLQGAGTEAFF.

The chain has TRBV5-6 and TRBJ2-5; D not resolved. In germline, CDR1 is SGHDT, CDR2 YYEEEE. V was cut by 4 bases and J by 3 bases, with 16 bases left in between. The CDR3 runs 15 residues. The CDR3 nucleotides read TGTGCCAGCAGCAACCGGGTCCCCTTAGAAGAGACCCAGTACTTC. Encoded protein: CASSNRVPLEETQYF.

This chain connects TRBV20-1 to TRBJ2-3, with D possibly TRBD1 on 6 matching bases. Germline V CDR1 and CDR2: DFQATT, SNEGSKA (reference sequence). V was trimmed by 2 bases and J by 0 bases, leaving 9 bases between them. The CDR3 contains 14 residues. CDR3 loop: CSARQGSSTDTQYF. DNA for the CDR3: TGCAGTGCTAGACAGGGGTCAAGCACAGATACGCAGTATTTT.

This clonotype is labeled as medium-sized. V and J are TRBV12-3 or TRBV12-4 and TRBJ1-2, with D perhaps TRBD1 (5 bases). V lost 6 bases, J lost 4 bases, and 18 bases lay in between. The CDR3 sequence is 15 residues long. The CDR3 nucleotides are TGTGCCAGCAGCCTGGGGCTCAATGCGGGCTATGGCTACACCTTC. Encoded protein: CASSLGLNAGYGYTF.

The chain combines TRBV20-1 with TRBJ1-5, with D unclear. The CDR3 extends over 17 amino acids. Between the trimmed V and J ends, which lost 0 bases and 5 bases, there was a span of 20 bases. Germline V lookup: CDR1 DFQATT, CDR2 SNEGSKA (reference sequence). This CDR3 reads CSARDFSGPRRDQPQHF. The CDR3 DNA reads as TGCAGTGCTAGAGATTTTTCTGGGCCTAGGAGGGATCAGCCCCAGCATTTT.

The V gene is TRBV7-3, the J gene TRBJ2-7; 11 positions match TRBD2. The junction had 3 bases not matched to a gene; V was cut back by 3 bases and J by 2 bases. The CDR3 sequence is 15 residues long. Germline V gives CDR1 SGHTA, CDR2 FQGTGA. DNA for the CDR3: TGTGCCAGCAGCTTCGGGACTAGCGGAACCTACGAGCAGTACTTC. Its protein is CASSFGTSGTYEQYF.